The 29 T cell receptor beta chains reported below all come from one sample, sequenced in a study of shared clonotypes between healthy human individuals. CD45RO-negative, CCR7-positively selected cells formed the naive CD8 fraction, excluding terminally differentiated effector memory CD45RA+ cells. Some clones are missing from TCRdb's copy, which holds only in-frame ones; the method was immunoSEQ multiplex PCR. This table has a few hundred thousand clones, around 95% appearing once. Sequenced input: naive CD8+ T cells sorted from blood. These receptors came from a woman aged 25 to 39 in good health.

The chain uses TRBV4-1 and TRBJ1-2; 10 bases map to TRBD1. This CDR3 is built from 14 residues. Germline V gene data show CDR1 as MGHRA and CDR2 as YSYEKL. Trimming at V came to 4 bases and at J to 6 bases, leaving 5 bases not matched to a gene. The CDR3 sequence is CASSRIGTGDGYTF. Here the CDR3 DNA reads TGCGCCAGCAGCCGCATCGGGACAGGGGATGGCTACACCTTC.

The V and J genes are TRBV29-1 and TRBJ2-2; TRBD2 matches at 9 bases. With 1 base clipped from V and 6 bases from J, the junction kept 6 bases outside the gene matches. The CDR3 is 15 amino acids. Germline CDR1 is SQVTM and CDR2 is ANQGSEA. CDR3 sequence (DNA): TGCAGCGTTGAAGGGAGTAGCGGGAGTTCCGGGGAGCTGTTTTTT. Translation: CSVEGSSGSSGELFF.

On this clone itself: One junction end does not reproduce the germline sequence, and a read error may be involved. This chain connects TRBV27 to TRBJ1-1; D not certain. This CDR3 is 15 amino acids long. The V gene's germline CDR1 is MNHEY and CDR2 SMNVEV (reference sequence). The CDR3 loop is CAGSLDGAANTEAFF. The CDR3 region has the DNA TGTGCCGGCAGTCTAGACGGTGCGGCGAACACTGAAGCTTTCTTT.

The chain couples TRBV29-1 to TRBJ2-7; 13 bases align to TRBD2. CDR1 and CDR2 (germline): SQVTM, ANQGSEA. V lost 7 bases to trimming and J lost 3 bases; unmatched junction nucleotides: 3. CDR3 length: 13 amino acids. The CDR3 nucleotides are TGCAGCGCCGGACTAGCGGGAGACTACGAGCAGTACTTC. Its protein is CSAGLAGDYEQYF.

The V and J genes are TRBV27 and TRBJ2-2, with a possible D match to TRBD2 (7 bases). Germline V gene sequence: CDR1 MNHEY, CDR2 SMNVEV (reference sequence). CDR3 size: 15 residues. V was clipped by 1 base and J by 4 bases, with 10 bases between them. Here the CDR3 DNA reads TGTGCCAGCAGTTTATTGGGGGGGCCCACCGGGGAGCTGTTTTTT. This gives the protein CASSLLGGPTGELFF.

The chain links TRBV9 to TRBJ2-1; D gene ambiguous. CDR3 length: 14 residues. The germline CDR1 and CDR2 sequences are SGDLS and YYNGEE. V was clipped by 3 bases and J by 3 bases, with 10 bases between them. The CDR3 loop reads CASSGVKFYNEQFF. CDR3 coding DNA: TGTGCCAGCAGCGGAGTGAAGTTCTACAATGAGCAGTTCTTC.

The J gene is TRBJ2-1, the V gene TRBV4-1, with D maybe TRBD1 (7 bases). Trimming took 6 bases from V and 9 from J, leaving 15 bases between them. The V gene's germline CDR1 is MGHRA and CDR2 YSYEKL. There are 13 residues in the CDR3. CDR3 DNA sequence: TGCGCCAGCAGTCAGCGGAGGGGGCTTGAGCAGTTCTTC. Amino acid sequence: CASSQRRGLEQFF.

On this clone itself: In the same sample, other DNA sequences code for this CDR3. The chain recombines TRBV2 with TRBJ1-1; D possibly corresponds to TRBD1 (6 bases). This CDR3 has 13 amino acids. Germline values: CDR1 SNHLY, CDR2 FYNNEI. Trimming shortened V by 6 bases and J by 0 bases, and 8 bases separated the two germline ends. The CDR3 reads CASRDSMNTEAFF. The CDR3, as DNA: TGTGCCAGCAGGGACAGCATGAACACTGAAGCTTTCTTT.

This chain connects TRBV29-1 to TRBJ2-5; the D gene is possibly TRBD1 (5 bases). Between the trimmed V and J ends, which lost 3 bases and 0 bases, there was a span of 11 bases. The germline V gene encodes CDR1 SQVTM and CDR2 ANQGSEA. This CDR3 spans 14 amino acids. In nucleotides, the CDR3 is TGCAGCGTTGATGCGACAGATCACCAAGAGACCCAGTACTTC. This encodes CSVDATDHQETQYF.

The rearrangement uses TRBV7-9 and TRBJ2-7; 11 bases are shared with TRBD2. CDR1 and CDR2 from the germline V gene are SEHNR and FQNEAQ (reference sequence). This CDR3 spans 16 amino acids. With 4 bases clipped from V and 1 base from J, the junction kept 6 bases outside the gene matches. CDR3 loop: CASSSLRLAGSYEQYF. CDR3 sequence (DNA): TGTGCCAGCAGCTCTTTAAGACTAGCGGGATCCTACGAGCAGTACTTC.

This clone was detected a few times. CDR3 amino acids: CASSFFPSGSYEQYF. The CDR3, as DNA: TGTGCCAGCAGTTTTTTCCCTAGCGGGAGCTACGAGCAGTACTTC. The chain links TRBV28 to TRBJ2-7; 10 bases match TRBD2. The CDR3 consists of 15 residues. V shed 3 bases, J shed 3 bases, and the junction held 5 bases outside the gene matches. The V gene's germline CDR1 is MDHEN and CDR2 SYDVKM.

The chain employs TRBV12-5 and TRBJ2-3; 11 bases fit TRBD2. Germline loops: CDR1 LGHNT, CDR2 FRNRAP. This CDR3 spans 15 amino acids. Trimming cost V 6 bases and J 0 bases; bases outside gene matches: 2. The CDR3 DNA reads TGTGCTAGTGGGACTAGCGGGACTAGCACAGATACGCAGTATTTT. It specifies CASGTSGTSTDTQYF.

V gene TRBV5-1 combines with J gene TRBJ2-7; 8 positions match TRBD1. Losses at the gene ends were 6 bases for V and 12 bases for J; bases not matched to a gene: 11. This CDR3 is 12 amino acids long. Germline V CDR1 and CDR2: SGHRS, YFSETQ. The CDR3 sequence is CASTRKRQGTYF. The CDR3 DNA follows: TGCGCCAGCACACGGAAGCGACAGGGGACGTACTTC.

This chain connects TRBV19 to TRBJ1-4; 10 bases match TRBD1. Trimming cost V 4 bases and J 6 bases; bases outside gene matches: 8. Per the germline V gene, CDR1 is LNHDA and CDR2 is SQIVND (reference sequence). The CDR3 covers 16 residues. The CDR3 region is CASSTLGTGEDEKLFF. DNA for the CDR3: TGTGCCAGTAGTACACTCGGGACAGGGGAGGATGAAAAACTGTTTTTT.

V gene TRBV9 combines with J gene TRBJ2-5, with 10 bases identical to TRBD1. This CDR3 region has 17 residues. The junction had 12 bases not matched to a gene; V was cut back by 3 bases and J by 4 bases. Germline-derived CDR1 and CDR2 are SGDLS and YYNGEE. This CDR3 is CASSDPVGQGVLETQYF. The DNA of the CDR3 is TGTGCCAGCAGCGACCCGGTCGGACAGGGGGTTTTAGAGACCCAGTACTTC.

The V call is TRBV7-9, the J call TRBJ2-3; D call uncertain. Deletions cut 6 bases from V and 2 bases from J, with 21 bases between. Germline V gene sequence: CDR1 SEHNR, CDR2 FQNEAQ (reference sequence). This CDR3 spans 17 amino acids. The CDR3 is CASSPEAAEVATDTQYF. In nucleotides, the CDR3 is TGTGCCAGCAGTCCAGAGGCGGCAGAAGTAGCCACAGATACGCAGTATTTT.

This rearrangement joins TRBV5-6 to TRBJ1-2, with 9 positions matching TRBD1. J gave up 4 bases and V 3 bases, and 4 bases lay outside the gene matches. This CDR3 comprises 14 residues. CDR1 and CDR2 from the germline V gene are SGHDT and YYEEEE. This CDR3 reads CASSWGTGSYGYTF. For the CDR3, the DNA is TGTGCCAGCAGCTGGGGGACAGGGAGCTATGGCTACACCTTC.

Concerning this clone: Other DNA variants within this sample encode the same CDR3. The rearrangement uses TRBV28 and TRBJ1-5; D uncertain. The CDR3 contains 13 residues. Germline CDR1 reads MDHEN; CDR2 reads SYDVKM. The V and J ends lost 1 base and 7 bases respectively, with 8 bases between them. This chain's CDR3 is CASSLLAGQPQHF. The CDR3, as DNA: TGTGCCAGCAGTTTATTAGCGGGACAGCCCCAGCATTTT.

This clone appeared a single time. V gene TRBV29-1 combines with J gene TRBJ1-2; D not resolved. CDR1 is SQVTM and CDR2 is ANQGSEA in the germline V gene. The V and J ends lost 0 bases and 0 bases respectively, with 14 bases between them. The CDR3 spans 16 residues. Here the CDR3 reads CSVEDDSATANYGYTF. The CDR3 nucleotides are TGCAGCGTTGAAGATGACTCCGCGACGGCTAACTATGGCTACACCTTC.

Concerning this clone: This specimen includes other DNA sequences encoding the same CDR3. The rearrangement uses TRBV27 and TRBJ1-5; D is ambiguous. CDR3 length: 13 amino acids. Germline V gene lookup returns CDR1 MNHEY and CDR2 SMNVEV (reference sequence). Deletions cut 2 bases from V and 4 bases from J, with 6 bases between. The CDR3 coding sequence is TGTGCCAGCAGTTTAACGGGGAATCAGCCCCAGCATTTT. Translation: CASSLTGNQPQHF.

This chain joins TRBV5-8 and TRBJ1-2, with D unclear. The CDR3 has 14 residues. CDR1 and CDR2 from the germline V gene are SGHTS and YDEGEE. Trimming cost V 0 bases and J 0 bases, with 6 bases left between them. The CDR3 sequence is CASSLVSANYGYTF. The CDR3 nucleotides are TGTGCCAGCAGCTTGGTGTCAGCTAACTATGGCTACACCTTC.

This sequence joins TRBV2 and TRBJ1-2; D not certain. The length of the CDR3 is 15 residues. Deletions cut 3 bases from V and 2 bases from J, with 13 bases between. Germline V CDR1 and CDR2: SNHLY, FYNNEI. The CDR3: CASSDRVRGNYGYTF. CDR3 DNA: TGTGCCAGCAGTGATAGGGTGAGAGGGAACTATGGCTACACCTTC.

The chain uses TRBV2 and TRBJ2-3, with 12 bases aligning to TRBD2. Per germline, CDR1 SNHLY and CDR2 FYNNEI. With 6 bases clipped from V and 4 bases from J, the junction kept 8 bases outside the gene matches. There are 16 residues in the CDR3. CDR3 nucleotides: TGTGCCAGCAGAGAGAGACTAGCGGGAGTGGCAGATACGCAGTATTTT. Translating it yields CASRERLAGVADTQYF.

This chain links TRBV4-2 with TRBJ1-2; D gene unclear. Trimming stripped 0 bases from V and 7 bases from J, with 3 bases between. The germline V gene encodes CDR1 LGHNA and CDR2 YNFKEQ. The CDR3 length is 11 residues. This CDR3 is CASSQDGGYTF. The CDR3 region has the DNA TGTGCCAGCAGCCAAGATGGTGGCTACACCTTC.

Here the CDR3 reads CASSLFGTATEQYF. CDR3 DNA sequence: TGCGCCAGCAGCTTGTTCGGGACGGCGACCGAGCAGTACTTC. The chain is built from TRBV5-1 and TRBJ2-5, with D perhaps TRBD1 or TRBD2 (5 bases each). The DNA matches TRBJ2-7 better at its end, which makes the J call doubtful. The CDR3 sequence is 14 residues long. In germline, CDR1 is SGHRS, CDR2 YFSETQ.

The genes are TRBV4-1 and TRBJ1-5; 7 bases match TRBD1. The CDR3 has 18 residues. Germline CDR1 reads MGHRA; CDR2 reads YSYEKL. V trimming: 4 bases; J trimming: 6 bases; junction bases outside the gene matches: 18. CDR3 loop: CASSPRATDRVVAQPQHF. The CDR3 DNA reads TGCGCCAGCAGCCCCCGGGCTACAGACAGGGTAGTTGCTCAGCCCCAGCATTTT.

This chain uses TRBV6-4 with TRBJ2-3, with unresolved D. The CDR3 runs 12 residues. The V gene's germline CDR1 is MRHNA and CDR2 SNTAGT. V was clipped by 7 bases and J by 4 bases, with 9 bases between them. The CDR3 is CASIYWADTQYF. The CDR3 bases are TGTGCCAGCATTTATTGGGCAGATACGCAGTATTTT.

The V call is TRBV7-9, the J call TRBJ2-1; a weak D match, TRBD1 (6 bases). This CDR3 has 18 residues. The germline CDR1 and CDR2 sequences are SEHNR and FQNEAQ (reference sequence). Between the trimmed V and J ends, which lost 4 bases and 3 bases, there was a span of 22 bases. CDR3 bases: TGTGCCAGCAGCTCAGGACGGACAGAGAGATTCTTCTACAATGAGCAGTTCTTC. Translation: CASSSGRTERFFYNEQFF. Together with reference TRBV7-9 and TRBJ2-1, the CDR3 gives the full variable domain: DTGVSQNPRHKITKRGQNVTFRCDPISEHNRLYWYRQTLGQGPEFLTYFQNEAQLEKSRLLSDRFSAERPKGSFSTLEIQRTEQGDSAMYLCASSSGRTERFFYNEQFFGPGTRLTVL.

Worth noting for this clone: At the DNA level, this CDR3 is encoded by other sequences in the same sample as well. The CDR3, as DNA: TGTGCCAGCTCACCCAGGGCTTCCTACGAGCAGTACTTC. This sequence encodes CASSPRASYEQYF. This chain links TRBV18 with TRBJ2-7; a weak D match, TRBD1 (5 bases). Trimming shortened V by 3 bases and J by 1 base, and 7 bases separated the two germline ends. This CDR3 comprises 13 residues. CDR1 is KGHSH, CDR2 LQKENI, per germline.